This TCR beta chain was captured in a study of metastatic and nonmetastatic thyroid tumors. Study-wide background: Where malignant and benign thyroid patients were concerned, repertoires were compared across blood and tumor or nodule tissue. Study-level points and caveats: In both blood and tumor samples, TCR beta diversity was reported significantly higher for malignant than benign nodules.

There are many counts of this clone. No antigen is known for it. With MiXCR, TCRdb reprocessed the PCR reads. The repertoire holds about 70,000 clones, more than 15% seen once, with more than 10% in the top ten. All patients reached thyroid surgery having received no treatment beforehand. Germline V gene sequence: CDR1 MNHEY, CDR2 SVGEGT. Germline trimming cut 5 bases from V and 1 base from J; bases unmatched to any gene: 8. The CDR3 is 18 residues long. This clonotype was sampled from a female donor with papillary thyroid cancer or a benign thyroid nodule (not recorded which). Some clones in this sample may be carry-over from other donors' samples. The sequenced sample was blood. The chain recombines TRBV6-2 or TRBV6-3 with TRBJ2-3, with 14 bases lining up with TRBD2. The CDR3 nucleotides are TGTGCCAGCAGTCCCGGGACTAGCGGGAGAGTAGGCACAGATACGCAGTATTTT. Amino acid sequence: CASSPGTSGRVGTDTQYF.